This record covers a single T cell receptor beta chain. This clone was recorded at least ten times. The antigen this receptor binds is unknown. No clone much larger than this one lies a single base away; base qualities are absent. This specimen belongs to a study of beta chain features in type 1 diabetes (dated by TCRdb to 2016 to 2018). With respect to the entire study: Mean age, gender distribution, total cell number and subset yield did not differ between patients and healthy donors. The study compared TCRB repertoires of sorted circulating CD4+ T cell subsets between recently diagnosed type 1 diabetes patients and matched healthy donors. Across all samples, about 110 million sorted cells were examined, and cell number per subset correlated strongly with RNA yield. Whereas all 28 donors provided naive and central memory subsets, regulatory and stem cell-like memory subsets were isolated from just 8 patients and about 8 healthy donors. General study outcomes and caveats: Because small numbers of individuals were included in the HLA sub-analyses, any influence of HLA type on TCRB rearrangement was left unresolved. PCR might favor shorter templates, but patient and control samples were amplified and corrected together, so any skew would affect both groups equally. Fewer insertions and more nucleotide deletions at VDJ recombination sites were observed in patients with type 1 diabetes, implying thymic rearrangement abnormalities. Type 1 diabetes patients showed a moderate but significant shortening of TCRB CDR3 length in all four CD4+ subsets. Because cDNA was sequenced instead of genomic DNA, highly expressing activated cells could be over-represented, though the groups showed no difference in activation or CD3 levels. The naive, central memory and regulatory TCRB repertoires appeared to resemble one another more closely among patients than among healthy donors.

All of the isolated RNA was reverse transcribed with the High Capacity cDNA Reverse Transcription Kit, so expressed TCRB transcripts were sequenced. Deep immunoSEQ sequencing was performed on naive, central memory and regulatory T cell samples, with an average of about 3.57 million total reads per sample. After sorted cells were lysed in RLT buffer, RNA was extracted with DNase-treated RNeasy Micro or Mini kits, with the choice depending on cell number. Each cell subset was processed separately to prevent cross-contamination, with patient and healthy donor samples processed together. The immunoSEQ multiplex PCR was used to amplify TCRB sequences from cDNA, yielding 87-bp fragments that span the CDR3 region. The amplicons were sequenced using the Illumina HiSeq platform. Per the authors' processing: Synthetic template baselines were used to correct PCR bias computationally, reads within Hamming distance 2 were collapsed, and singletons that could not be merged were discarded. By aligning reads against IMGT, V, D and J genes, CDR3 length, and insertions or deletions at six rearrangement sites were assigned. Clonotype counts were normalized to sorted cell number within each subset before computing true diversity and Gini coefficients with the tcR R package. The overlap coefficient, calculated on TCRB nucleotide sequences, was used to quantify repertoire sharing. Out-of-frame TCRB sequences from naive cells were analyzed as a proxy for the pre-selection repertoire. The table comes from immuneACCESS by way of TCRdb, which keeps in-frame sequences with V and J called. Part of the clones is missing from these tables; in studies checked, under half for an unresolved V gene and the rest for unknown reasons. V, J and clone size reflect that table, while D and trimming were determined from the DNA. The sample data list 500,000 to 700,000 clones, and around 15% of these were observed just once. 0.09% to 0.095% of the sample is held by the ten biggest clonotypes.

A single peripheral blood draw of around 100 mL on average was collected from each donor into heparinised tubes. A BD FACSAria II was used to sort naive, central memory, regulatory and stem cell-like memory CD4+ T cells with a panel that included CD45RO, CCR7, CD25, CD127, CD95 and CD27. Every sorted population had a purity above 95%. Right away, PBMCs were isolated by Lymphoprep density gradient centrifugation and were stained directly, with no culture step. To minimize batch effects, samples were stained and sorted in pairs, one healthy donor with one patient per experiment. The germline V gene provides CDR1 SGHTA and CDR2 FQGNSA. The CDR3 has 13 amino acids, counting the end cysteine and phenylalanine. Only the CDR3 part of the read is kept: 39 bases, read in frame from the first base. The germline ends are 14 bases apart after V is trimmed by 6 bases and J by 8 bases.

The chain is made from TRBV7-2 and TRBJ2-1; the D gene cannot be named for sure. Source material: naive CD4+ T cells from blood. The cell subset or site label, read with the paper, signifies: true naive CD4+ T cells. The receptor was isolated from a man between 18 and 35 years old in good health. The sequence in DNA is TGTGCCAGCAGTCGAGGTCCCTTCGATGAGCAGTTCTTC. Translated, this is CASSRGPFDEQFF.